The source of this TCR beta chain is a study of T cells after yellow fever vaccination. The study made its TCR cDNA through 5'RACE template switching. That step introduced a universal primer site along with UMIs. MiXCR, applied by TCRdb to the 5' RACE reads, yields one record per CDR3 protein. The table shows some 340,000 distinct CDR3 sequences, with 4.1% occurring only once. In regard to this clonotype: What it binds is unknown.

Germline CDR1 is LGHDT and CDR2 is YNNKEL (reference sequence). V trimming: 5 bases; J trimming: 7 bases; junction bases outside the gene matches: 5. The CDR3 spans 13 residues. Overall study results and limits: The secondary response was weaker but peaked faster, day 5 versus 15. At 95% to 96% for CD4 and approximately 88% for CD8, most primary-vaccination clones showed up again after the booster.

The J gene is TRBJ2-3, the V gene TRBV3-1; 8 nucleotides align to TRBD1. The sequencing used PBMCs, collected 5 days after the yellow fever booster vaccination. The receptor was derived from a man younger than 35 who received the YFV17D yellow fever vaccine. CDR3 DNA sequence: TGTGCCAGCAGCTCGTCAGGGGGCAATACGCAGTATTTT. Translating it yields CASSSSGGNTQYF.